The T cell receptor (beta chain) under discussion was sequenced for a study of vaccination effects on CD4 cells after COVID-19. Study-level information: ViraFEST expansion of antigen-specific CD4+ T cells with viral peptide pools preceded sequencing. Each well held some 2 million PBMC cultured with about 9.9 ug/ml peptides and 10 IU/ml IL-2.

Libraries were prepared by immunoSEQ multiplex PCR; TCRdb keeps only in-frame clonotypes and omits some of them. The data contain approximately 60,000 clones, approximately 72% of them singletons. Culture lasted over 9 days before CD4+ T cell isolation. Regarding the study as a whole: After vaccination, at late timepoints, clones induced by infection and by vaccine contracted markedly.

Concerning this clone itself: The antigen remains undetermined.

The CDR3 is 15 residues long. V was trimmed by 4 bases and J by 3 bases, leaving 18 bases between them. Germline CDR1 is SQVTM and CDR2 is ANQGSEA. The sequence was obtained from a human donor who had a prior SARS-CoV-2 infection. Sequenced material: CD4+ T cells from PBMCs cultured without peptide, taken before COVID-19 vaccination. The J gene is TRBJ1-2, the V gene TRBV29-1; maybe TRBD1 (5 bases). This chain's CDR3 is CSVVPGVGLDYGYTF. CDR3 nucleotide sequence: TGCAGCGTTGTCCCGGGGGTAGGATTGGACTATGGCTACACCTTC.